This T cell receptor (beta chain) was identified in a study of early stage breast cancer tumors. Study-wide background: Average read coverage per sample was approximately 9.4-fold.

Method: immunoSEQ multiplex PCR; TCRdb's copy keeps in-frame clones and lacks some. Among fewer than 75,000 clones listed, about 74% were seen once. J lost 4 bases, V lost 2 bases, and 6 bases had no gene match. This CDR3 has 16 residues. Germline assignment: CDR1 MNHNS and CDR2 SASEGT. The source material was blood. The gene calls are TRBV6-1 and TRBJ2-2, with TRBD2 matching over 8 bases. The sequence was obtained from a person aged 25 to 39 with breast cancer. The CDR3 here is CASSERPGGPTGELFF. As DNA, the CDR3 is TGTGCCAGCAGTGAACGACCGGGAGGGCCCACCGGGGAGCTGTTTTTT.